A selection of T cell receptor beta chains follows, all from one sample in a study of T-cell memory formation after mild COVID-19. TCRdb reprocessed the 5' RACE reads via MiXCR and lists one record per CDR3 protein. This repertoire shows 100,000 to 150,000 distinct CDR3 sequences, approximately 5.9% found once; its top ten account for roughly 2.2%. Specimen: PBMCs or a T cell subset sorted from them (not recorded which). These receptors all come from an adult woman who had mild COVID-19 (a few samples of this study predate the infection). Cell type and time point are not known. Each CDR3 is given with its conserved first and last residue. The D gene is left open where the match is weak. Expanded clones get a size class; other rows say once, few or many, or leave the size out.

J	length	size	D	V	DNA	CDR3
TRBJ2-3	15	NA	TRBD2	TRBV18	TGTGCCAGCTCACCCCAACTAGCGGGCACAGATACGCAGTATTTT	CASSPQLAGTDTQYF
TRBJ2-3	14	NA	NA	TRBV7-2	TGTGCCAGCAGCTTAGGGGCCAGCACAGATACGCAGTATTTT	CASSLGASTDTQYF
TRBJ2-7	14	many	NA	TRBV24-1	TGTGCCACCAGTGATTCTGCAGTAACCTACGAGCAGTACTTC	CATSDSAVTYEQYF
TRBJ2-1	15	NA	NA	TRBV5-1	TGCGCCAGCAGCTTGGTGGCAGGGAATTATGGTGAGCAGTTCTTC	CASSLVAGNYGEQFF
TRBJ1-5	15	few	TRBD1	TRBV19	TGTGCCAGCTCGAGTACAGGGGGCGCGGGACAGCCCCAGCATTTT	CASSSTGGAGQPQHF
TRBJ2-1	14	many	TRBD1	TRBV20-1	TGCAGTGCTAGGTACAGGGGGCGCAGCGATGAGCAGTTCTTC	CSARYRGRSDEQFF
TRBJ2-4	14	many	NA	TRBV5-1	TGCGCCAGCAGCTTGGAGGGGTACAAAAACATTCAGTACTTC	CASSLEGYKNIQYF
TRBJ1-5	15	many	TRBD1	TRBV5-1	TGCGCCAGCAGCCCCGGGACAGGGCATAATCAGCCCCAGCATTTT	CASSPGTGHNQPQHF
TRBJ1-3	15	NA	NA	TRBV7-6	TGTGCCAGCAGATCCAACAGGGACCCTGGAAACACCATATATTTT	CASRSNRDPGNTIYF
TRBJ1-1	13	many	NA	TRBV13	TGTGCCAGCAGCTTTCGGGGAGGCACTGAAGCTTTCTTT	CASSFRGGTEAFF
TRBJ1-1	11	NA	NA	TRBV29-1	TGCAGCGTTGCCCGGGGGACTGAAGCTTTCTTT	CSVARGTEAFF
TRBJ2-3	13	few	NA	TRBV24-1	TGTGCCACCAGTGAGGAAAACACAGATACGCAGTATTTT	CATSEENTDTQYF
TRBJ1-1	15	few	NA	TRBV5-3	TGTGCCAGAAGGCTTACAGGGTTCCGGGTCACTGAAGCTTTCTTT	CARRLTGFRVTEAFF
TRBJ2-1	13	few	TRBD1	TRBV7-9	TGTGCCAGCAGCTTAACAGGGGCCAATGAGCAGTTCTTC	CASSLTGANEQFF
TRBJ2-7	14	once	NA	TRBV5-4	TGTGCCAGCAGCTTGGCCGAGGGTAACTACGAGCAGTACTTC	CASSLAEGNYEQYF
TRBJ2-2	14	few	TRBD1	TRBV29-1	TGCAGCGTTGCGGACAGGGCTTTCACCGGGGAGCTGTTTTTT	CSVADRAFTGELFF
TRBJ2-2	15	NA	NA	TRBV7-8	TGTGCCAGCAGCTTAGCTCTAGTTCAGGTCGGGGAGCTGTTTTTT	CASSLALVQVGELFF
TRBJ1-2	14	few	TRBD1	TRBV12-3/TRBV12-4	TGTGCCAGCAGTTCTACAGGGGCCGGCTATGGCTACACCTTC	CASSSTGAGYGYTF
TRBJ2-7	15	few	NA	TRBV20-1	TGCAGTGCTAGAGATCTCCCGGGGGTCTCCTACGAGCAGTACTTC	CSARDLPGVSYEQYF
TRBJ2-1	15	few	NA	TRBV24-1	TGTGCCACCAGTGAGCCAGGGGCCCCTTACAATGAGCAGTTCTTC	CATSEPGAPYNEQFF
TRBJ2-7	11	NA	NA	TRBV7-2	TGTGCCAGCAGCTTGACAGTTAGACAGTACTTC	CASSLTVRQYF
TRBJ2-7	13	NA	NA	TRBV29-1	TGCAGCGTTAGGGACAAGGTCGTCCACGAGCAGTACTTC	CSVRDKVVHEQYF
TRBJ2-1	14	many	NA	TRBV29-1	TGCAGCGGCCACCGGGGGGGCAGGGGGAATGAGCAGTTCTTC	CSGHRGGRGNEQFF
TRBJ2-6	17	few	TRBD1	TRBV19	TGTGCCAGTAGTAGAGGACAGGGGAAGGCTGGGGCCAACGTCCTGACTTTC	CASSRGQGKAGANVLTF
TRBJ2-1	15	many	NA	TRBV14	TGTGCCAGCAGCCTACCCACAGGGATCCACAATGAGCAGTTCTTC	CASSLPTGIHNEQFF
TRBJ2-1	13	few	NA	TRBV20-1	TGCAGTGCCGGCAGGAGCTCCTACAATGAGCAGTTCTTC	CSAGRSSYNEQFF
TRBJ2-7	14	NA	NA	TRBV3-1	TGTGCCAGCAGCCACTCAAAGTCGCGGCCGGTGCAGTACTTC	CASSHSKSRPVQYF
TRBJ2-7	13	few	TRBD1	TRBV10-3	TGTGCCATCAACCGGGACAGGGGAAACGAGCAGTACTTC	CAINRDRGNEQYF
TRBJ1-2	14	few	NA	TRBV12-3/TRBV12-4	TGTGCCAGCAGTACATCGGACGGTCTCGGAGGCTACACCTTC	CASSTSDGLGGYTF
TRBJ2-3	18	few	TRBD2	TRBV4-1	TGCGCCAGCAGCCCCCGGGTCAGCGGGGGGGCGTTGGCAGATACGCAGTATTTT	CASSPRVSGGALADTQYF
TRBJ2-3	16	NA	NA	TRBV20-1	TGCAGTGCTAGAGATCCCCCCGACTTCCTGCCAGATACGCAGTATTTT	CSARDPPDFLPDTQYF
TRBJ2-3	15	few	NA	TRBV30	TGTGCCTGGAAGACCACAGGAATAAGCACAGATACGCAGTATTTT	CAWKTTGISTDTQYF
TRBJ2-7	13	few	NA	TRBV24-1	TGTGCCACCAGTGATCCCCAGTCCTACGAGCAGTACTTC	CATSDPQSYEQYF
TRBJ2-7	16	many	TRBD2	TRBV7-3	TGTGCCAGCAGCTTAACGAAGCTAGCGGTAGAATACGAGCAGTACTTC	CASSLTKLAVEYEQYF
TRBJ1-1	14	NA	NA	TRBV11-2	TGTGCCAGCAGCGCCGGGGGAGGGAGCACTGAAGCTTTCTTT	CASSAGGGSTEAFF
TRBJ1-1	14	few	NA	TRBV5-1	TGCGCCAGCAGCTCAACGGGGCGCGACACTGAAGCTTTCTTT	CASSSTGRDTEAFF